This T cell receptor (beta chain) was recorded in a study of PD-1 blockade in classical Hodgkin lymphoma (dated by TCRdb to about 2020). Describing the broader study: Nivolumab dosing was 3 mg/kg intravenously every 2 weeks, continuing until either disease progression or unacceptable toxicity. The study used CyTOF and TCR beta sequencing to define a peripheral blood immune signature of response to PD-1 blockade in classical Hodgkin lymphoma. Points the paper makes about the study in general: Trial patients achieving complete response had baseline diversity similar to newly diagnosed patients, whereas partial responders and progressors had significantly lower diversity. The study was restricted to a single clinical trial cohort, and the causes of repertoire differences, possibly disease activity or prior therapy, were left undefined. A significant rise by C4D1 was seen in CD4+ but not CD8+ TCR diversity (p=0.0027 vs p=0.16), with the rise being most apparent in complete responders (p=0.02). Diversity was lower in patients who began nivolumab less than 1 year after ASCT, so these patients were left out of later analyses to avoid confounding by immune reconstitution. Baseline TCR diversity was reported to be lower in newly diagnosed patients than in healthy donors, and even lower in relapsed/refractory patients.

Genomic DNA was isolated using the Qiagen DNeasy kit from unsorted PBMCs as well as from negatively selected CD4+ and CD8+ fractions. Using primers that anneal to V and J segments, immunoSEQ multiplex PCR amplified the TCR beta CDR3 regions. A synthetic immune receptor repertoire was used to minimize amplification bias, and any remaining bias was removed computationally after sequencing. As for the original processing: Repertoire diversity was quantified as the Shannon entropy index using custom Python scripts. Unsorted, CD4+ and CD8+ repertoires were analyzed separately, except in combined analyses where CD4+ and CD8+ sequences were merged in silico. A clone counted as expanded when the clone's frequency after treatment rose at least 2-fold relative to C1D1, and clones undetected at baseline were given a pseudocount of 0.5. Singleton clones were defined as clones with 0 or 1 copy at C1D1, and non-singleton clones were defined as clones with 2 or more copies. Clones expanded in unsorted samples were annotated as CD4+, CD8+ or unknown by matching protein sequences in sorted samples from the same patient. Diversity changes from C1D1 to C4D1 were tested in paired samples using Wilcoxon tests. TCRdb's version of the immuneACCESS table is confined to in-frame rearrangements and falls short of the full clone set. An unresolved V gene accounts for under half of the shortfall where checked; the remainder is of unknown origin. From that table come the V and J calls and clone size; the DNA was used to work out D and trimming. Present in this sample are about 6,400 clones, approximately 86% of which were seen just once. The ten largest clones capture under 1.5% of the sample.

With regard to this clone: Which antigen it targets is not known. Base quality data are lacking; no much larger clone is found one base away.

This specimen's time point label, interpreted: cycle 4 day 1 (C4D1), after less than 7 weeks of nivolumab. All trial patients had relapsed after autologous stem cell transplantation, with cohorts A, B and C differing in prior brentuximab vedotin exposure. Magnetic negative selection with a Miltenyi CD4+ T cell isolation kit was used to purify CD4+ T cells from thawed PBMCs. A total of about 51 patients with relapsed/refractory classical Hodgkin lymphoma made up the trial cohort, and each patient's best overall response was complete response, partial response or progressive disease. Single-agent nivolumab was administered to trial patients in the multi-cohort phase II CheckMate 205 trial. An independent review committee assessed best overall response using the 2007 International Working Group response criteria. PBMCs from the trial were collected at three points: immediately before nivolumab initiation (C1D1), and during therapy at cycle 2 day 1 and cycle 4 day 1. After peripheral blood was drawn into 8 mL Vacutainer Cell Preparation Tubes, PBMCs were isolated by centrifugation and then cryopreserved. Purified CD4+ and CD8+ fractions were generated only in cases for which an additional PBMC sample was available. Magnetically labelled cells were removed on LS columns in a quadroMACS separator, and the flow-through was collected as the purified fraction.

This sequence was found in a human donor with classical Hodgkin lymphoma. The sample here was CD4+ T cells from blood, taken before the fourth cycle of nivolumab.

The sequenced DNA: TGTGCCAGTAGTATGACAAGGTCGACCCTTGGGTATGGCTACACCTTC. Its product reads: CASSMTRSTLGYGYTF. Recombination linked TRBV19 to TRBJ1-2; confidence is insufficient to name the D gene. The CDR3 numbers 16 residues from cysteine through phenylalanine. The kept DNA is CDR3 alone, 48 bases in frame from the first base. Looking up the germline V gene (reference sequence) yields CDR1 LNHDA and CDR2 SQIVND. The junction carries 19 bases between V and J, which are trimmed by 3 bases and 5 bases respectively.